This T cell receptor beta chain stems from a study of cytomegalovirus exposure and HLA in healthy donors. General study findings and limits: In a later analysis, at a false discovery rate of 0.05, approximately 18,000 TCR beta sequences were associated with HLA alleles. Productive rates of about 87% or about 30% were seen for most TCR beta V segments in an earlier analysis.

Trimming pared 4 bases from V and 5 bases from J, leaving 14 bases between. The CDR3 has 14 residues. The germline V gene encodes CDR1 LNHDA and CDR2 SQIVND (reference sequence). Worth noting for this clone: Its antigen is currently unknown.

With 60 Vbeta and 13 Jbeta primers, the PCR was carried out. Repertoires were generated with immunoSEQ multiplex PCR, while TCRdb's copy carries only in-frame clones and drops some. In the table there are about 98,000 clones, approximately 72% of which are singletons. This sequence originates from a man younger than 35 in good health and CMV-seropositive. What was sequenced was PBMCs. The rearrangement links TRBV19 to TRBJ1-1; D is unclear. CDR3 loop: CASSTTTRRTEAFF. The CDR3 region has the DNA TGTGCCAGTAGTACCACAACACGGCGGACTGAAGCTTTCTTT.